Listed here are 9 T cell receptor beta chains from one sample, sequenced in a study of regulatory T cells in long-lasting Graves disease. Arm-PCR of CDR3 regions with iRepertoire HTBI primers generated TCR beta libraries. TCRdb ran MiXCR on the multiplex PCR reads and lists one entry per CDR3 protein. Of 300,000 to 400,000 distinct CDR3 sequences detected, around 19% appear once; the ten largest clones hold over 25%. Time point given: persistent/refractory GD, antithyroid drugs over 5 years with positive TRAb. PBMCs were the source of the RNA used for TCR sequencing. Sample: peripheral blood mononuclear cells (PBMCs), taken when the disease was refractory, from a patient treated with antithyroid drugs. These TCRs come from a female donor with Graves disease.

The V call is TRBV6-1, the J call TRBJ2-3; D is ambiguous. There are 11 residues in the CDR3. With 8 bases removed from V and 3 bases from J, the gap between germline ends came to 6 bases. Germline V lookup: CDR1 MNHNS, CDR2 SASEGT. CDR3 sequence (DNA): TGTGCCAGCGCGGATACAGATACGCAGTATTTT. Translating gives CASADTDTQYF.

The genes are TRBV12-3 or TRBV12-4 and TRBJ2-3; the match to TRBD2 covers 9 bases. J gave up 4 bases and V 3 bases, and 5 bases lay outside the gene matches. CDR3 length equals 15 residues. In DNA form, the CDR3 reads TGTGCCAGCAGTTTCGGAGCGGGAGGTGCAGATACGCAGTATTTT. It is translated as CASSFGAGGADTQYF.

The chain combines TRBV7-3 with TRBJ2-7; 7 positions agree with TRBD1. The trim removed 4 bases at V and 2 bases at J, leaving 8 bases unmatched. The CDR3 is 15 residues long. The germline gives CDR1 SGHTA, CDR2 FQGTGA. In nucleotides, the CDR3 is TGTGCCAGCAGCTCAGAGGCCGGGACAGCCTACGAGCAGTACTTC. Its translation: CASSSEAGTAYEQYF.

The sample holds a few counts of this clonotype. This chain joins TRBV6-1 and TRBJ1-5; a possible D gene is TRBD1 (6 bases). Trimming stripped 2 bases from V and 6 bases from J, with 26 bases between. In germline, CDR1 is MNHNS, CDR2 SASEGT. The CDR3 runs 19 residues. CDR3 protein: CASSENGRGGAGWAQPQHF. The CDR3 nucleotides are TGTGCCAGCAGTGAAAATGGACGTGGGGGCGCGGGTTGGGCTCAGCCCCAGCATTTT.

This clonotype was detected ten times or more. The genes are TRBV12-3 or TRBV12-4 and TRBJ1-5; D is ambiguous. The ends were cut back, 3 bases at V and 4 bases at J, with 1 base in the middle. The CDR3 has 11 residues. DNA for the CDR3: TGTGCCAGCAGTTTTAATCAGCCCCAGCATTTT. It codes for CASSFNQPQHF.

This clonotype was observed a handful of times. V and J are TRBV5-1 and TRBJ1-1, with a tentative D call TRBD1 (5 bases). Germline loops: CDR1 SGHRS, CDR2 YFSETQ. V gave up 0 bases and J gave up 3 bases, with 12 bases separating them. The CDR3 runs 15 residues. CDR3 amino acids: CASSLAWGVHTEAFF. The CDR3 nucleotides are TGCGCCAGCAGCTTGGCCTGGGGGGTTCACACTGAAGCTTTCTTT.

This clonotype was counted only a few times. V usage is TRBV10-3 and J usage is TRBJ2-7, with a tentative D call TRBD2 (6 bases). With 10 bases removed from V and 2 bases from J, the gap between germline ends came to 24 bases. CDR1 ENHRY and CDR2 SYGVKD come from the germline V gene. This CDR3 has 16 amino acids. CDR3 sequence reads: CATRIGRREPTYEQYF. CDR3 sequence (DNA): TGTGCCACCAGAATCGGGCGGAGGGAGCCCACCTACGAGCAGTACTTC.

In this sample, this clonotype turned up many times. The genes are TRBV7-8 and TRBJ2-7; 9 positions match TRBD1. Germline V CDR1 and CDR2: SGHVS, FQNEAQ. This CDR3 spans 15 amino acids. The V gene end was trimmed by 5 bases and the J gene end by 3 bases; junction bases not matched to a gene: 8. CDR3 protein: CASSAHRDRVYEQYF. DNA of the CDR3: TGTGCCAGCAGCGCGCACCGGGACAGGGTCTACGAGCAGTACTTC.

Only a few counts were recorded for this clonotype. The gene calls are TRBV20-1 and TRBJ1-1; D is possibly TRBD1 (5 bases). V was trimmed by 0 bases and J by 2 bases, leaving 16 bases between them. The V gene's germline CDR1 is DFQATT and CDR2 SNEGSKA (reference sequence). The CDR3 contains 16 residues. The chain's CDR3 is CSARDQAGRINTEAFF. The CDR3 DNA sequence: TGCAGTGCTAGAGATCAGGCAGGGAGAATAAACACTGAAGCTTTCTTT.